This T cell receptor beta chain was identified during a study of cytomegalovirus exposure and HLA in healthy donors. Primers: 60 Vbeta forward and 13 Jbeta reverse. Authors' processing steps: About 9.9 million of the 75 million to 95 million unique TCR beta chains counted in a later analysis were shared. The data were produced by immunoSEQ multiplex PCR, yet TCRdb's version contains in-frame clones alone and is incomplete. Clone size and the V and J calls come from that table; the DNA yielded D and trimming. The data hold over 90,000 clones, with 66% observed a single time. This CDR3 is 12 amino acids long. V was trimmed by 2 bases and J by 4 bases, leaving 5 bases between them. Germline-derived CDR1 and CDR2 are SGHVS and FNYEAQ. As for this clone: The antigen remains unidentified.

Study outcomes and limitations: Segments of the TCR beta V type were, in most cases, productive about 90% or about 30% of the time in an earlier analysis. Investigators reported around 150 TCR beta chains as tied to cytomegalovirus.

The sequenced material came from PBMCs. This clonotype was sampled from a woman in her forties or fifties in good health and CMV-seronegative. The chain joins TRBV7-6 to TRBJ2-5; the D is unclear. The CDR3 loop reads CASSLPRETQYF. The CDR3 DNA is TGTGCCAGCAGCTTACCGAGAGAGACCCAGTACTTC.